These 22 T cell receptor beta chains share one sample of origin, sequenced in a study of neurological immune-mediated disorders. Each CDR3 protein is one row after TCRdb ran MiXCR on the 5' RACE reads. The data show just under 60,000 distinct CDR3 sequences, less than 2.5% seen once. Sample: PBMCs. These receptors were taken from a man in his fifties or sixties with multiple sclerosis.

This clonotype was observed many times. The chain has TRBV5-6 and TRBJ2-3; tentative D call: TRBD1 (6 bases). This CDR3 has 14 amino acids. CDR1 SGHDT and CDR2 YYEEEE come from the germline V gene. V shed 8 bases and J shed 0 bases, with 13 bases lying between them. CDR3 in DNA: TGTGCCAGTTGGTTGGGGGCGAGCACAGATACGCAGTATTTT. As protein: CASWLGASTDTQYF.

This clonotype came up many times. The chain recombines TRBV7-6 with TRBJ2-3; tentatively, D is TRBD1 (5 bases). This CDR3 comprises 15 residues. Trimming left V 1 base short and J 0 bases short, with 8 bases between. CDR1 SGHVS and CDR2 FNYEAQ come from the germline V gene. CDR3 sequence: CASSLDGASTDTQYF. In DNA, the CDR3 is TGTGCCAGCAGCTTAGATGGGGCTAGCACAGATACGCAGTATTTT.

The chain joins TRBV11-2 to TRBJ1-5; tentative D call: TRBD1 (5 bases). This CDR3 has 13 amino acids. V gave up 5 bases and J gave up 8 bases, with 13 bases separating them. Looked up from germline, CDR1 is SGHAT and CDR2 is FQNNGV. The CDR3 region is CASSQGLGEPQHF. For the CDR3, the DNA is TGTGCCAGCAGCCAGGGACTCGGGGAGCCCCAGCATTTT.

This clonotype was found many times. A clone one base away is much larger, so this may be a read error. The chain links TRBV12-3 or TRBV12-4 to TRBJ2-2; D is ambiguous. V was cut by 4 bases and J by 6 bases, with 3 bases left in between. The CDR3 loop spans 11 amino acids. Here the CDR3 DNA reads TGTGCCAGCAGTTACCCCGGGGAGCTGTTTTTT. This gives the protein CASSYPGELFF.

This clonotype occurred many times. The rearrangement uses TRBV11-3 and TRBJ1-1; no definite D call. Germline-derived CDR1 and CDR2 are SGHNT and YENEEA. Trimming removed 6 bases at V and 1 base at J, with 6 bases between. The CDR3 spans 12 residues. The CDR3 bases are TGTGCCAGCAGTCGGGGGAACACTGAAGCTTTCTTT. This sequence encodes CASSRGNTEAFF.

This clonotype has at least ten counts. The chain uses TRBV20-1 and TRBJ2-4; 8 bases line up with TRBD1. The CDR3 spans 13 residues. The V and J ends lost 5 bases and 7 bases, in that order; junction bases with no gene match: 7. The V gene's germline CDR1 is DFQATT and CDR2 SNEGSKA (reference sequence). The CDR3, as DNA: TGCAGTGCTGGATCGACAGGGGAGAACATTCAGTACTTC. Protein product: CSAGSTGENIQYF.

This clonotype was recorded many times. The chain joins TRBV5-1 to TRBJ1-2; unclear D gene. The V and J ends lost 3 bases and 4 bases respectively, with 10 bases between them. Per the germline V gene, CDR1 is SGHRS and CDR2 is YFSETQ. CDR3 size: 13 residues. The CDR3 region is CASSSDGVYGYTF. DNA for the CDR3: TGCGCCAGCAGCTCGGACGGCGTCTATGGCTACACCTTC. The whole variable domain, remainder taken from reference TRBV5-1 and TRBJ1-2, is KAGVTQTPRYLIKTRGQQVTLSCSPISGHRSVSWYQQTPGQGLQFLFEYFSETQRNKGNFPGRFSGRQFSNSRSEMNVSTLELGDSALYLCASSSDGVYGYTFGSGTRLTVV.

The sample holds many counts of this clonotype. The chain has TRBV10-3 and TRBJ2-3; D remains unclear. Looked up from germline, CDR1 is ENHRY and CDR2 is SYGVKD. With 9 bases removed from V and 6 bases from J, the gap between germline ends came to 10 bases. This CDR3 region has 11 residues. The CDR3 protein is CAIASADTQYF. The CDR3 DNA reads as TGTGCCATTGCTAGTGCCGATACGCAGTATTTT.

This clonotype was recorded at least ten times. The rearrangement joins TRBV7-9 to TRBJ2-1; D perhaps matches TRBD2 (5 bases). CDR3 length: 17 residues. Germline V gives CDR1 SEHNR, CDR2 FQNEAQ (reference sequence). V dropped 1 base and J dropped 6 bases, with 19 bases sitting between them. This chain's CDR3 is CASSLGVGPGRVNEQFF. The CDR3 DNA reads as TGTGCCAGCAGCTTAGGTGTCGGCCCCGGGCGGGTCAATGAGCAGTTCTTC.

On this clonotype: Mismatch with germline at one junction end may stem from a read error. The CDR3 spells CAASSAPPGHLNTEAFF. The CDR3 nucleotides read TGTGCCGCCAGCAGCGCGCCTCCGGGACATTTGAACACTGAAGCTTTCTTT. This rearrangement joins TRBV15 to TRBJ1-1; a weak D match, TRBD1 (6 bases). Per the germline V gene, CDR1 is LNHNV and CDR2 is YYDKDF (reference sequence). The CDR3 is 17 residues long.

This clonotype was found many times. CDR3 region: CASSFTTPDTGELFF. In DNA, the CDR3 is TGCGCCAGCAGCTTTACAACTCCAGACACCGGGGAGCTGTTTTTT. The chain combines TRBV5-1 with TRBJ2-2; D call uncertain. CDR3 size: 15 residues. CDR1 is SGHRS and CDR2 is YFSETQ in the germline V gene. V gave up 2 bases and J gave up 3 bases, with 11 bases separating them.

In its sample, this clonotype was seen many times. This chain connects TRBV5-1 to TRBJ1-1, with TRBD1 matching over 7 bases. CDR1 is SGHRS, CDR2 YFSETQ, per germline. CDR3 length: 16 residues. V shed 3 bases, J shed 3 bases, and the junction held 11 bases outside the gene matches. The CDR3 DNA is TGCGCCAGCAGCTATCGACAGGGCGGCCCAGACACTGAAGCTTTCTTT. Translation gives CASSYRQGGPDTEAFF.

There are many counts of this clonotype. The CDR3 DNA reads as TGCAGTGCTAGAGCCCCCAGGGGGCAGCACGAGCAGTACTTC. Its protein product is CSARAPRGQHEQYF. The V call is TRBV20-1, the J call TRBJ2-7, with TRBD1 matching over 8 bases. Trimming at V came to 1 base and at J to 5 bases, leaving 7 bases not matched to a gene. This CDR3 has 14 residues. Germline assignment: CDR1 DFQATT and CDR2 SNEGSKA (reference sequence).

The rearrangement links TRBV2 to TRBJ2-2, with TRBD1 matching over 7 bases. Germline trimming cut 7 bases from V and 1 base from J; bases unmatched to any gene: 9. The germline gives CDR1 SNHLY, CDR2 FYNNEI. The CDR3 totals 16 residues. The CDR3 protein is CASMGTAVMNTGELFF. For the CDR3, the DNA is TGTGCCAGCATGGGGACAGCAGTTATGAACACCGGGGAGCTGTTTTTT.

This clonotype was seen repeatedly, ten times or more. The V gene is TRBV6-1, the J gene TRBJ1-5; unclear D gene. The CDR3 consists of 14 residues. Trimming cost V 6 bases and J 1 base, with 10 bases left between them. The germline V gene encodes CDR1 MNHNS and CDR2 SASEGT. As DNA, the CDR3 is TGTGCCAGCAGGTCGGTCTGGAGCAATCAGCCCCAGCATTTT. It specifies CASRSVWSNQPQHF.

This clonotype has a count of ten or more. The rearrangement uses TRBV4-3 and TRBJ1-2; 8 bases align to TRBD1. After removal of 0 bases from V and 2 bases from J, the junction contained 2 bases not matched to a gene. Looked up from germline, CDR1 is LGHNA and CDR2 is YSLEER. The CDR3 totals 15 residues. The DNA of the CDR3 is TGCGCCAGCAGCCAAGAGCAGGGGGCCAACTATGGCTACACCTTC. Encoded protein: CASSQEQGANYGYTF.

This clonotype occurred many times. The chain is built from TRBV6-5 and TRBJ1-3; D uncertain. The CDR3 is 14 residues long. Germline V CDR1 and CDR2: MNHEY, SVGAGI. V lost 4 bases and J 0 bases, leaving 7 bases between the germline ends. In nucleotides, the CDR3 is TGTGCCAGCAGTTCGACCCGCTCTGGAAACACCATATATTTT. Amino acid sequence: CASSSTRSGNTIYF.

Notes on this clonotype: A read error may be the cause here, since a much bigger clone is one base away. The J gene is TRBJ2-1, the V gene TRBV20-1; no firm D call. V shed 2 bases and J shed 16 bases, with 15 bases lying between them. The CDR3 has 11 residues. CDR1 DFQATT and CDR2 SNEGSKA come from the germline V gene (reference sequence). CDR3 nucleotides: TGCAGTGCTAGAATGGCCCTAAATCAATTCTTC. This encodes CSARMALNQFF.

This clonotype was found many times. The chain uses TRBV6-5 and TRBJ2-7; no clear D. The CDR3 runs 11 residues. The germline gives CDR1 MNHEY, CDR2 SVGAGI. V was shortened by 5 bases and J by 2 bases, with 4 bases between the two germline ends. Here the CDR3 DNA reads TGTGCCAGCAGTACCCCCTACGAGCAGTACTTC. It codes for CASSTPYEQYF.

In its sample, this clonotype was seen many times. The chain is built from TRBV5-1 and TRBJ2-4, with TRBD2 as a possible D gene (5 bases). V lost 4 bases, J lost 6 bases, and 11 bases lay in between. The CDR3 covers 13 residues. CDR1 and CDR2 from the germline V gene are SGHRS and YFSETQ. The CDR3, as DNA: TGCGCCAGCAGCGAGGGTGGAACAAACATTCAGTACTTC. Protein product: CASSEGGTNIQYF.

This clonotype turned up a few times. V and J are TRBV12-3 or TRBV12-4 and TRBJ1-1, with TRBD1 matching over 9 bases. CDR3 length: 16 residues. After removal of 8 bases from V and 0 bases from J, the junction contained 10 bases not matched to a gene. CDR3 protein: CASFYAGTGMNTEAFF. DNA for the CDR3: TGTGCCAGCTTCTATGCGGGGACAGGGATGAACACTGAAGCTTTCTTT.

At least ten counts were recorded for this clonotype. The genes are TRBV10-3 and TRBJ1-1; D might be TRBD1 (5 bases). Germline CDR1 reads ENHRY; CDR2 reads SYGVKD. CDR3 length: 11 amino acids. Trimming left V 11 bases short and J 6 bases short, with 13 bases between. In DNA, the CDR3 is TGTGCCTCCCGGAGGGACGCTGAAGCTTTCTTT. Its protein is CASRRDAEAFF.